The T cell receptor (beta chain) described here comes from a study of regulatory T cells in long-lasting Graves disease. Construction of TCR beta libraries relied on iRepertoire HTBI primers and on Arm-PCR targeting CDR3 regions. TCRdb redid the calling of the multiplex PCR reads with MiXCR, one entry per CDR3 protein. The sample shows some 450,000 distinct CDR3 sequences, roughly 15% of them seen only once. Time point reported: newly diagnosed GD, antithyroid drugs for less than 3 months. From PBMCs, RNA was extracted and then used to make the TCR library. EDTA tubes received 7.5 to 9 milliliters of drawn peripheral blood. The sample holds many counts of this clonotype. V lost 5 bases and J 5 bases, leaving 10 bases between the germline ends. CDR3 length: 13 amino acids. Germline CDR1 SGHAT, CDR2 FQNNGV. This sample also appeared in a second study, on T cells in Graves' hyperthyroidism and ophthalmopathy. That paper notes: The patients, who ranged from 18 to 65 in age, presented with newly diagnosed hyperthyroidism lasting under 2 months.

V is TRBV11-2 and J is TRBJ1-5, with unresolved D. The receptor comes from a woman aged 30 to 39 with Graves disease. The specimen was peripheral blood mononuclear cells (PBMCs), collected at new diagnosis, from a patient treated with antithyroid drugs. The CDR3 region is CASSPLRDQPQHF. CDR3 DNA: TGTGCCAGCAGCCCACTTCGGGATCAGCCCCAGCATTTT.